The 31 T cell receptor beta chains given below trace back to one sample, sequenced in a study of cytomegalovirus exposure and HLA in healthy donors. Vbeta (60) and Jbeta (13) primers were used in the PCR. Repertoires were generated with immunoSEQ multiplex PCR, while TCRdb's copy carries only in-frame clones and drops some. The data contain roughly 300,000 clones, approximately 90% of them singletons. Sequenced material: PBMCs. The receptors stem from a man in his forties in good health and CMV-seropositive.

To note about this clone: A read error may produce the germline difference seen at one junction end. V gene TRBV27 combines with J gene TRBJ1-1, with TRBD1 matching over 8 bases. This CDR3 has 14 amino acids. Germline V gene lookup returns CDR1 MNHEY and CDR2 SMNVEV (reference sequence). The CDR3 protein is CASSLTGANIEAFF. The CDR3 coding sequence is TGTGCCAGCAGTTTGACAGGGGCGAACATTGAAGCTTTCTTT.

In this sample, this clone turned up once. The rearrangement joins TRBV2 to TRBJ2-3; 11 positions match TRBD2. CDR1 and CDR2 (germline): SNHLY, FYNNEI. V lost 10 bases and J lost 1; bases outside the gene matches: 4. There are 14 residues in the CDR3. The CDR3 bases are TGTGCCACGACTAGCGGGGCGCGCACAGATACGCAGTATTTT. Protein product: CATTSGARTDTQYF.

The chain combines TRBV30 with TRBJ2-6; no definite D call. This CDR3 comprises 15 residues. V lost 3 bases and J lost 2, with 11 bases in between. Germline V CDR1 and CDR2: GTSNPN, SVGIG (reference sequence). CDR3 protein: CAWRGGDTGANVLTF. The CDR3 DNA reads TGTGCCTGGAGGGGTGGCGACACTGGGGCCAACGTCCTGACTTTC.

The rearrangement joins TRBV2 to TRBJ2-7; TRBD2 matches at 8 bases. The V segment lost 4 bases and the J segment 4 bases; nucleotides outside the gene matches: 9. The CDR3 extends over 15 amino acids. Germline CDR1 is SNHLY and CDR2 is FYNNEI. The DNA of the CDR3 is TGTGCCAGCAGTGCTAAGCGGGAGAGAGGTTACGAGCAGTACTTC. Translating gives CASSAKRERGYEQYF.

V usage is TRBV7-2 and J usage is TRBJ2-7; no clear D gene. Deletions cut 0 bases from V and 0 bases from J, with 9 bases between. CDR1 and CDR2 from the germline V gene are SGHTA and FQGNSA. The CDR3 totals 15 residues. The CDR3 region has the DNA TGTGCCAGCAGCTTAGCGGTGGGCAGCTCCTACGAGCAGTACTTC. This translates into CASSLAVGSSYEQYF.

The V gene is TRBV27, the J gene TRBJ2-6; TRBD1 aligns across 8 bases. The CDR3 consists of 16 residues. The germline V gene has CDR1 MNHEY and CDR2 SMNVEV (reference sequence). The trim removed 4 bases at V and 2 bases at J, leaving 4 bases unmatched. CDR3 sequence (DNA): TGTGCCAGCAGTTCGACAGGGGAAGCTGGGGCCAACGTCCTGACTTTC. This sequence encodes CASSSTGEAGANVLTF.

This sequence joins TRBV6-1 and TRBJ1-1; D is undetermined. This CDR3 comprises 12 residues. Trimming pared 2 bases from V and 8 bases from J, leaving 9 bases between. Germline V gene sequence: CDR1 MNHNS, CDR2 SASEGT. The CDR3 is CASSERAGEAFF. CDR3 nucleotide sequence: TGTGCCAGCAGTGAAAGAGCAGGAGAAGCTTTCTTT.

The chain uses TRBV5-4 and TRBJ2-5; D gene ambiguous. The V and J ends lost 0 bases and 5 bases respectively, with 8 bases between them. CDR1 and CDR2 from the germline V gene are SGHNT and YYREEE (reference sequence). The CDR3 length is 13 residues. The CDR3 sequence: CASSLATRETQYF. DNA of the CDR3: TGTGCCAGCAGCTTGGCGACGAGGGAGACCCAGTACTTC.

The V gene is TRBV27, the J gene TRBJ2-4; TRBD2 agrees at 8 bases. V was clipped by 0 bases and J by 0 bases; unmatched bases: 4. This CDR3 region has 17 residues. Germline V lookup: CDR1 MNHEY, CDR2 SMNVEV (reference sequence). CDR3 amino acids: CASSLSSGTLAKNIQYF. CDR3 nucleotides: TGTGCCAGCAGTTTATCTAGCGGGACCCTAGCCAAAAACATTCAGTACTTC.

The rearrangement links TRBV7-9 to TRBJ1-2; TRBD1 aligns across 11 bases. Per the germline V gene, CDR1 is SEHNR and CDR2 is FQNEAQ (reference sequence). This CDR3 comprises 17 residues. V shed 3 bases, J shed 7 bases, and the junction held 13 bases outside the gene matches. CDR3 region: CASSFYGQGALSCGYTF. As DNA, the CDR3 is TGTGCCAGCAGCTTTTACGGACAGGGGGCGCTTAGCTGTGGCTACACCTTC.

This rearrangement joins TRBV5-5 to TRBJ1-5; 9 bases agree with TRBD1. This CDR3 contains 17 residues. V was clipped by 4 bases and J by 3 bases; unmatched bases: 11. CDR1 is SGHKS and CDR2 is YYEKEE in the germline V gene (reference sequence). CDR3 protein: CASSPLQGAGVNQPQHF. As DNA, the CDR3 is TGTGCCAGCAGCCCTTTACAGGGGGCGGGCGTCAATCAGCCCCAGCATTTT.

The CDR3 coding sequence is TGTGCCAGTAGAGCCCCCCCGAACACTGAAGCTTTCTTT. Translating gives CASRAPPNTEAFF. The chain uses TRBV19 and TRBJ1-1; D is unclear. Between the trimmed V and J ends, which lost 6 bases and 1 base, there was a span of 9 bases. Germline CDR1 and CDR2: LNHDA and SQIVND (reference sequence). The CDR3 runs to 13 residues.

The V call is TRBV13, the J call TRBJ2-7; no clear D gene. CDR1 and CDR2 from the germline V gene are PRHDT and FYEKMQ (reference sequence). V dropped 3 bases and J dropped 3 bases, with 9 bases sitting between them. The CDR3 totals 13 residues. CDR3 DNA sequence: TGTGCCAGCAGCTTGTACAACAACTACGAGCAGTACTTC. It encodes CASSLYNNYEQYF.

The gene calls are TRBV5-1 and TRBJ1-1, with D perhaps TRBD1 (6 bases). CDR3 length: 13 amino acids. CDR1 is SGHRS and CDR2 is YFSETQ in the germline V gene. Trimming left V 4 bases short and J 4 bases short, with 11 bases between. CDR3 sequence: CASSRQGGTEAFF. Here the CDR3 DNA reads TGCGCCAGCAGCAGGCAAGGGGGCACTGAAGCTTTCTTT.

This chain links TRBV11-2 with TRBJ2-2, with 7 bases that match TRBD2. V lost 3 bases, J lost 5 bases, and 9 bases stayed unmatched. The CDR3 runs to 16 residues. Germline V lookup: CDR1 SGHAT, CDR2 FQNNGV. CDR3 protein: CASSLTGAGRTGELFF. The DNA of the CDR3 is TGTGCCAGCAGCTTGACGGGAGCGGGAAGAACCGGGGAGCTGTTTTTT. Supplemented by reference TRBV11-2 and TRBJ2-2, the full variable domain reads EAGVAQSPRYKIIEKRQSVAFWCNPISGHATLYWYQQILGQGPKLLIQFQNNGVVDDSQLPKDRFSAERLKGVDSTLKIQPAKLEDSAVYLCASSLTGAGRTGELFFGEGSRLTVL.

The V gene is TRBV6-5, the J gene TRBJ2-2, with D unresolved. Trimming pared 6 bases from V and 1 base from J, leaving 12 bases between. This CDR3 has 15 amino acids. Germline CDR1 is MNHEY and CDR2 is SVGAGI. The CDR3 here is CASSQLPGNTGELFF. CDR3 sequence (DNA): TGTGCCAGCAGCCAACTACCGGGGAACACCGGGGAGCTGTTTTTT.

This clone has only a few counts. The chain combines TRBV19 with TRBJ1-4; D may be TRBD1 (5 bases). The CDR3 runs 17 residues. V was shortened by 3 bases and J by 7 bases, with 21 bases between the two germline ends. Germline lookup yields CDR1 LNHDA and CDR2 SQIVND (reference sequence). The CDR3 loop reads CASSMFREGRDGEKLFF. The CDR3, as DNA: TGTGCCAGTAGTATGTTCCGGGAGGGCAGGGATGGTGAAAAACTGTTTTTT.

This chain links TRBV18 with TRBJ2-2; 14 bases agree with TRBD2. CDR3 size: 18 residues. Germline CDR1 reads KGHSH; CDR2 reads LQKENI. The V gene end was trimmed by 5 bases and the J gene end by 0 bases; junction bases not matched to a gene: 5. CDR3 DNA: TGTGCCAGCTCATCCGGGACTAGCGGGGGTGCGAACACCGGGGAGCTGTTTTTT. Protein: CASSSGTSGGANTGELFF.

This clone appeared a single time. The chain joins TRBV7-2 to TRBJ2-3, with 7 positions matching TRBD2. CDR1 and CDR2 (germline): SGHTA, FQGNSA. The CDR3 length is 15 residues. J gave up 4 bases and V 1 base, and 5 bases lay outside the gene matches. CDR3 sequence: CASSLGAGRSDTQYF. In nucleotides, the CDR3 is TGTGCCAGCAGCTTAGGAGCGGGGCGCTCAGATACGCAGTATTTT.

The chain links TRBV5-1 to TRBJ2-7, with a weak D call TRBD2 (5 bases). The V gene lost 4 bases and the J gene lost 3 bases, with 17 bases spanning the gap. CDR1 SGHRS and CDR2 YFSETQ come from the germline V gene. The CDR3 is 15 residues long. CDR3 loop: CASSPSLGGDYEQYF. CDR3 coding DNA: TGCGCCAGCAGCCCCAGCCTAGGAGGAGACTACGAGCAGTACTTC.

The chain couples TRBV15 to TRBJ2-1; 9 bases are a match to TRBD1. The CDR3 runs to 15 residues. Unmatched junction bases numbered 9, after V lost 5 bases and J lost 7 bases. Germline V gene lookup returns CDR1 LNHNV and CDR2 YYDKDF (reference sequence). The DNA for the CDR3 is TGTGCCACCAGCGGATCGGGACAGGGACGGAATGAGCAGTTCTTC. It specifies CATSGSGQGRNEQFF. The variable domain in full, completed from reference TRBV15 and TRBJ2-1, reads DAMVIQNPRYQVTQFGKPVTLSCSQTLNHNVMYWYQQKSSQAPKLLFHYYDKDFNNEADTPDNFQSRRPNTSFCFLDIRSPGLGDTAMYLCATSGSGQGRNEQFFGPGTRLTVL.

The rearrangement uses TRBV7-3 and TRBJ2-7; 9 positions agree with TRBD2. The V and J ends lost 10 bases and 3 bases, in that order; junction bases with no gene match: 19. Germline V gene lookup returns CDR1 SGHTA and CDR2 FQGTGA. This CDR3 is 17 amino acids long. In DNA, the CDR3 is TGTGCCAATCGAGGCAGCCTGCGGACTAGCGCCTACTACGAGCAGTACTTC. Amino acid sequence: CANRGSLRTSAYYEQYF.

The table lists this clone with a few counts. The rearrangement joins TRBV5-1 to TRBJ2-7, with 9 nucleotides matching TRBD1. V trimming: 4 bases; J trimming: 5 bases; junction bases outside the gene matches: 7. The length of the CDR3 is 14 residues. In germline, CDR1 is SGHRS, CDR2 YFSETQ. The CDR3 DNA reads as TGCGCCAGCAGCGGGACGGGACAGGGAGACGAGCAGTACTTC. Translation: CASSGTGQGDEQYF.

The CDR3 is CASSARDGLSHGGNQPQHF. The CDR3 region has the DNA TGTGCCAGCAGCGCGCGGGACGGCTTATCTCACGGCGGCAATCAGCCCCAGCATTTT. The rearrangement links TRBV21-1 to TRBJ1-5. TRBV21-1 is a known pseudogene. This CDR3 comprises 19 residues.

The rearrangement joins TRBV5-1 to TRBJ1-3; possible D gene TRBD1, 5 bases. V dropped 0 bases and J dropped 0 bases, with 7 bases sitting between them. CDR1 and CDR2 (germline): SGHRS, YFSETQ. The CDR3 loop spans 15 amino acids. CDR3 sequence reads: CASSLEGVSGNTIYF. The CDR3, as DNA: TGCGCCAGCAGCTTGGAAGGGGTCTCTGGAAACACCATATATTTT.

The rearrangement joins TRBV19 to TRBJ2-6, with D tentatively TRBD1 (6 bases). Germline assignment: CDR1 LNHDA and CDR2 SQIVND (reference sequence). The CDR3 totals 15 residues. Trimming removed 4 bases from V and 2 bases from J, with 9 bases in between. This CDR3 reads CASSTHRAGANVLTF. The CDR3 DNA sequence: TGTGCCAGTAGTACCCACAGGGCTGGGGCCAACGTCCTGACTTTC.

This clone was seen once. The chain recombines TRBV6-6 with TRBJ2-4; TRBD2 is a possible D gene (6 bases). V dropped 4 bases and J dropped 5 bases, with 12 bases sitting between them. CDR3 length equals 14 residues. Germline CDR1 is MNHNY and CDR2 is SVGAGI (reference sequence). The CDR3 region is CASSSGGNENIQYF. For the CDR3, the DNA is TGTGCCAGCAGTTCTGGCGGGAATGAAAACATTCAGTACTTC.

This clone was seen only a few times. The CDR3 DNA sequence: TGTGCCAGCAGCGGAGGGGTGCGAACTGAAGCTTTCTTT. Protein: CASSGGVRTEAFF. The J gene is TRBJ1-1, the V gene TRBV6-5; D perhaps matches TRBD1 (5 bases). CDR3 length equals 13 residues. Trimming left V 6 bases short and J 5 bases short, with 13 bases between. The germline CDR1 and CDR2 sequences are MNHEY and SVGAGI.

This clone was seen a single time. The chain is built from TRBV11-3 and TRBJ2-1, with 13 bases that match TRBD2. Losses at the gene ends were 6 bases for V and 6 bases for J; bases not matched to a gene: 5. The germline V gene encodes CDR1 SGHNT and CDR2 YENEEA. CDR3 length: 15 residues. As DNA, the CDR3 is TGTGCCAGCAGACTAGCGGGAGGGCCGTCCAATGAGCAGTTCTTC. It codes for CASRLAGGPSNEQFF.

The chain couples TRBV27 to TRBJ1-2; D may be TRBD1 (6 bases). In germline, CDR1 is MNHEY, CDR2 SMNVEV (reference sequence). The CDR3 spans 15 residues. V was cut by 6 bases and J by 4 bases, with 18 bases left in between. CDR3 nucleotides: TGTGCCAGCAGCCCTGGGGACACCTGGGGCTATGGCTACACCTTC. It translates to CASSPGDTWGYGYTF.

This chain links TRBV29-1 with TRBJ2-7; 9 bases agree with TRBD1. Germline V gene sequence: CDR1 SQVTM, CDR2 ANQGSEA. After removal of 6 bases from V and 0 bases from J, the junction contained 21 bases not matched to a gene. CDR3 length: 19 amino acids. CDR3 nucleotide sequence: TGCAGCGTCCTTCACGGGACAGGGCGTACCCAGGACGGCTCCTACGAGCAGTACTTC. Residues: CSVLHGTGRTQDGSYEQYF.